Shown below are 8 T cell receptor beta chains from a single sample sequenced in a study of blood T cell repertoires in COVID-19. Some clones are missing from TCRdb's copy, which holds only in-frame ones; the method was immunoSEQ multiplex PCR. The table has 300,000 or so clones, around 90% seen once. Sequencing was carried out using peripheral blood. The receptors shown here come from an older man with acute or convalescent COVID-19.

DNA of the CDR3: TGCGCCAGCAGCCACAGAACGGCCCGGACAGGGGGCTATGGCTACACCTTC. Amino acid sequence: CASSHRTARTGGYGYTF. V usage is TRBV4-3 and J usage is TRBJ1-2; 10 positions match TRBD1. Germline V lookup: CDR1 LGHNA, CDR2 YSLEER. This CDR3 region has 17 residues. Trimming took 3 bases from V and 4 from J; bases not matched to a gene: 11.

This rearrangement joins TRBV18 to TRBJ1-3; D remains ambiguous. Trimming stripped 5 bases from V and 0 bases from J, with 14 bases between. The CDR3 spans 16 residues. The germline CDR1 and CDR2 sequences are KGHSH and LQKENI. This CDR3 is CASSSPGDVSGNTIYF. The CDR3 coding sequence is TGTGCCAGCTCATCTCCGGGAGATGTCTCTGGAAACACCATATATTTT.

J is TRBJ2-7 and V is TRBV2; TRBD1 matches 7 bases. Germline V gives CDR1 SNHLY, CDR2 FYNNEI. The CDR3 has 14 residues. V lost 3 bases, J lost 3 bases, and 5 bases stayed unmatched. The CDR3: CASSETGWLYEQYF. The CDR3 DNA follows: TGTGCCAGCAGTGAGACAGGGTGGCTCTACGAGCAGTACTTC.

This sequence joins TRBV28 and TRBJ2-2, with 9 bases identical to TRBD1. CDR1 is MDHEN and CDR2 is SYDVKM in the germline V gene. The CDR3 consists of 15 residues. With 6 bases clipped from V and 4 bases from J, the junction kept 6 bases outside the gene matches. CDR3 DNA: TGTGCCAGCAGCTACAGGGGGCGGAGCACCGGGGAGCTGTTTTTT. Residues: CASSYRGRSTGELFF.

The chain employs TRBV28 and TRBJ1-2; D is undetermined. Germline-derived CDR1 and CDR2 are MDHEN and SYDVKM. The V and J ends lost 5 bases and 4 bases respectively, with 8 bases between them. There are 12 residues in the CDR3. The chain's CDR3 is CASSLRSYGYTF. The CDR3 DNA follows: TGTGCCAGCAGTCTCCGGTCCTATGGCTACACCTTC.

The V and J genes are TRBV6-6 and TRBJ2-7; tentatively, D is TRBD1 (6 bases). This CDR3 contains 14 residues. Looked up from germline, CDR1 is MNHNY and CDR2 is SVGAGI (reference sequence). Trimming removed 7 bases at V and 1 base at J, with 14 bases between. The CDR3 reads CASKMTGSSYEQYF. CDR3 in DNA: TGTGCCAGCAAGATGACAGGTTCTTCCTACGAGCAGTACTTC.

The chain is built from TRBV4-2 and TRBJ2-3; possibly TRBD2 for D (6 bases). Germline values: CDR1 LGHNA, CDR2 YNFKEQ. The CDR3 is 14 residues long. V was clipped by 0 bases and J by 7 bases, with 11 bases between them. The CDR3 DNA is TGTGCCAGCAGCCAAGATCGGTGGGACTATACGCAGTATTTT. Amino acids: CASSQDRWDYTQYF.

This chain links TRBV7-8 with TRBJ2-7, with 10 bases lining up with TRBD1. Germline-derived CDR1 and CDR2 are SGHVS and FQNEAQ. V lost 1 base to trimming and J lost 2 bases; unmatched junction nucleotides: 8. The length of the CDR3 is 17 residues. CDR3: CASSLVGSGTGAYEQYF. CDR3 bases: TGTGCCAGCAGCTTAGTGGGGTCCGGGACAGGGGCCTACGAGCAGTACTTC.